This is a list of T cell receptor beta chains from one sample in a study of blood T cell repertoires in COVID-19. Some clones are missing from TCRdb's copy, which holds only in-frame ones; the method was immunoSEQ multiplex PCR. Counted here are approximately 54,000 clones, approximately 90% occurring once; the ten biggest clones make up 3% to 4.5%. The sequencing input was peripheral blood. The receptors here all came from a man in his fifties or sixties with acute or convalescent COVID-19. The CDR3 runs from the conserved cysteine through the conserved F or W. The D gene is left open where the match is weak. Rows give clone size only sometimes, using once, few, many, or a class for an expanded clone.

v_gene	abundance	j_gene	d_gene	CDR3aa	CDR3nt
TRBV18	NA	TRBJ2-2	NA	CASSPSLDSPNTGELFF	TGTGCCAGCTCACCAAGTCTGGACAGTCCGAACACCGGGGAGCTGTTTTTT
TRBV28	NA	TRBJ2-6	TRBD2	CASSFAGEGVAGANVLTF	TGTGCCAGCAGTTTTGCCGGGGAGGGTGTAGCTGGGGCCAACGTCCTGACTTTC
TRBV27	NA	TRBJ1-6	NA	CASRKSSSNSPLHF	TGTGCCAGCCGGAAGTCCAGTAGCAATTCACCCCTCCACTTT
TRBV5-1	NA	TRBJ1-1	TRBD1	CASSLDRDRTEAFF	TGCGCCAGCAGCTTAGACAGGGATAGGACTGAAGCTTTCTTT
TRBV5-6	NA	TRBJ2-7	NA	CASSLSPTGEQYF	TGTGCCAGCAGTCTTTCCCCAACGGGGGAGCAGTACTTC
TRBV2	NA	TRBJ2-4	NA	CASSGERAGNIQYF	TGTGCCAGCAGCGGGGAGAGGGCTGGAAACATTCAGTACTTC
TRBV11-2	NA	TRBJ2-1	NA	CASSLDLRTSLIF	TGTGCCAGCAGCTTAGATCTTAGGACAAGCTTGATCTTC
TRBV2	NA	TRBJ1-5	TRBD1	CASSTTGRSQPQHF	TGTGCCAGCAGTACGACAGGGCGTAGTCAGCCCCAGCATTTT
TRBV5-4	NA	TRBJ2-3	TRBD1	CASRLDRAETDTQYF	TGTGCCAGCAGACTAGACAGGGCGGAGACAGATACGCAGTATTTT
TRBV7-9	NA	TRBJ2-5	NA	CASTMRSLYQETQYF	TGTGCCAGCACCATGAGGTCGCTGTACCAAGAGACCCAGTACTTC
TRBV7-9	NA	TRBJ2-4	TRBD1	CASDFAGGQPSLAKNIQYF	TGTGCCAGCGACTTCGCAGGGGGACAGCCTTCACTAGCCAAAAACATTCAGTACTTC
TRBV25-1	NA	TRBJ1-3	NA	CASRSGVSIYF	TGTGCCAGCAGGAGCGGGGTCTCCATATATTTT
TRBV5-6	NA	TRBJ1-5	TRBD1	CASSRRIKDRGSNQPQHF	TGTGCCAGCAGCCGACGAATTAAGGACAGGGGAAGCAATCAGCCCCAGCATTTT
TRBV9	NA	TRBJ2-5	NA	CASSVGTRDGETQYF	TGTGCCAGCAGCGTAGGCACCAGGGATGGCGAGACCCAGTACTTC
TRBV6-5	NA	TRBJ1-1	TRBD1	CASSSGGMNTEAFF	TGTGCCAGCAGTTCAGGGGGTATGAACACTGAAGCTTTCTTT
TRBV27	NA	TRBJ1-2	NA	CASSLSWQGNYGYTF	TGTGCCAGCAGTTTATCTTGGCAGGGGAACTATGGCTACACCTTC
TRBV20-1	NA	TRBJ2-1	NA	CSASRAKGGYNEQFF	TGCAGTGCTAGTCGGGCGAAAGGGGGCTACAATGAGCAGTTCTTC
TRBV7-3	NA	TRBJ2-2	TRBD2	CASSPGTSGITGELFF	TGTGCCAGCAGCCCTGGGACTAGCGGAATCACCGGGGAGCTGTTTTTT
TRBV7-8	once	TRBJ2-2	TRBD1	CASSLMGQQTGELFF	TGTGCCAGCAGCTTAATGGGACAGCAAACCGGGGAGCTGTTTTTT
TRBV5-1	NA	TRBJ2-1	TRBD2	CASSLPSSGGDGEQFF	TGCGCCAGCAGCTTACCTTCTAGCGGGGGGGACGGTGAGCAGTTCTTC
TRBV29-1	NA	TRBJ2-5	TRBD1	CSVETGGGETQYF	TGCAGCGTTGAAACAGGGGGTGGGGAGACCCAGTACTTC
TRBV7-9	NA	TRBJ2-5	NA	CASSLNRGSQETQYF	TGTGCCAGCAGCTTAAATCGTGGTAGTCAAGAGACCCAGTACTTC
TRBV5-1	NA	TRBJ2-2	TRBD1	CASKDRVDTGELFF	TGCGCCAGCAAGGACAGGGTCGACACCGGGGAGCTGTTTTTT
TRBV6-5	NA	TRBJ1-1	NA	CASSYSGGKEAFF	TGTGCCAGCAGTTACTCCGGGGGGAAGGAAGCTTTCTTT
TRBV5-1	NA	TRBJ2-7	TRBD1	CASSPGQGRSYEQYF	TGCGCCAGCAGCCCCGGACAGGGACGCTCCTACGAGCAGTACTTC
TRBV7-9	few	TRBJ1-4	NA	CASSPVGATNEKLFF	TGTGCCAGCAGCCCCGTTGGAGCAACTAATGAAAAACTGTTTTTT
TRBV9	once	TRBJ2-1	TRBD2	CASSVEGGAAYNEQFF	TGTGCCAGCAGCGTAGAGGGAGGGGCCGCCTACAATGAGCAGTTCTTC
TRBV28	NA	TRBJ2-2	TRBD1	CASHNRGSTGELFF	TGTGCCAGCCACAACAGGGGAAGCACCGGGGAGCTGTTTTTT
TRBV3-1/TRBV3-2	NA	TRBJ2-1	TRBD2	CASSRGLEANEQFF	TGTGCCAGCAGCCGAGGACTAGAGGCCAATGAGCAGTTCTTC
TRBV24-1	NA	TRBJ2-1	NA	CATSDFAGQRNEQFF	TGTGCCACCAGTGATTTTGCGGGACAGAGAAATGAGCAGTTCTTC
TRBV18	NA	TRBJ2-7	NA	CASSPGLVNYEQYF	TGTGCCAGCTCACCTGGACTGGTGAACTACGAGCAGTACTTC
TRBV15	few	TRBJ1-4	TRBD1	CATSRGTGDNEKLFF	TGTGCCACCAGCAGGGGGACAGGGGATAATGAAAAACTGTTTTTT
TRBV7-3	NA	TRBJ1-2	TRBD1	CASSATGANYGYTF	TGTGCCAGCAGCGCGACAGGGGCTAACTATGGCTACACCTTC